This T cell receptor beta chain originates from a study of T cell repertoires in cytomegalovirus infection. Study-wide context: TCR beta signatures that were public indicated CMV infection and matching HLA type. General study results and limits: What dominated the ex vivo response were HLA-C-restricted CMV-specific TCR beta clonotypes. Adding up the frequency of public TCR beta families identified people who carried CMV plus the relevant HLA.

Germline loops: CDR1 SEHNR, CDR2 FQNEAQ (reference sequence). This CDR3 is 12 amino acids long. Trimming left V 3 bases short and J 8 bases short, with 10 bases between. MiXCR, applied by TCRdb to the reads, yields one record per CDR3 protein. The sample shows about 530,000 distinct CDR3 sequences, about 30% of them seen only once. A word on this clonotype: Antigen: not known.

The sequenced material came from PBMCs. The clonotype was recovered from a human donor in good health (CMV status not recorded). Some clones in this sample may be carry-over from other donors' samples. J is TRBJ1-2 and V is TRBV7-9, with no clear D. CDR3 in DNA: TGTGCCAGCAGCTTGATAACTCGGGGCTACACCTTC. Its protein product is CASSLITRGYTF.